The 28 T cell receptor beta chains listed next were all sequenced from one sample in a study of blood T cell repertoires in COVID-19. Clones were sequenced by immunoSEQ multiplex PCR, and TCRdb holds only the in-frame ones, with some missing. Of some 200,000 clones detected, about nine tenths appear once; the ten largest clones hold 0.5% to 0.6%. Specimen: peripheral blood. All receptors come from a man aged 50 or older with acute or convalescent COVID-19.

V and J are TRBV10-3 and TRBJ1-2, with D possibly matching TRBD1 (5 bases). The V end lost 7 bases, the J end lost 2 bases, and 11 bases lay between the germline ends. Germline loops: CDR1 ENHRY, CDR2 SYGVKD. The CDR3 is 13 residues long. The CDR3, as DNA: TGTGCCATCACGACAGTGCCCAACTATGGCTACACCTTC. Amino acids: CAITTVPNYGYTF.

The rearrangement uses TRBV18 and TRBJ2-7; D is perhaps TRBD2 (5 bases). The CDR3 runs to 15 residues. The ends were cut back, 2 bases at V and 0 bases at J, with 11 bases in the middle. Germline V gene lookup returns CDR1 KGHSH and CDR2 LQKENI. In DNA form, the CDR3 reads TGTGCCAGCTCACCAAGTAGCGTCACCTCCTACGAGCAGTACTTC. The encoded protein is CASSPSSVTSYEQYF.

This chain uses TRBV18 with TRBJ2-2, with TRBD1 as a possible D gene (6 bases). V dropped 4 bases and J dropped 0 bases, with 12 bases sitting between them. Per the germline V gene, CDR1 is KGHSH and CDR2 is LQKENI. The CDR3 has 16 residues. This chain's CDR3 is CASSRTDIANTGELFF. The DNA for the CDR3 is TGTGCCAGCTCACGGACAGATATCGCGAACACCGGGGAGCTGTTTTTT.

The gene calls are TRBV27 and TRBJ2-7; 8 bases match TRBD1. Trimming at V came to 7 bases and at J to 6 bases, leaving 8 bases not matched to a gene. This CDR3 spans 13 amino acids. From germline, CDR1 is MNHEY and CDR2 SMNVEV (reference sequence). CDR3 in DNA: TGTGCCAGCATGCCTGCTACAGGGGGCGAGCAGTACTTC. It codes for CASMPATGGEQYF.

V is TRBV28 and J is TRBJ1-5; weak D call: TRBD1 (5 bases). Germline CDR1 MDHEN, CDR2 SYDVKM. This CDR3 has 16 residues. Trimming cost V 4 bases and J 0 bases, with 13 bases left between them. CDR3 region: CASSSPGFYSNQPQHF. The CDR3 DNA sequence: TGTGCCAGCAGTTCCCCAGGGTTCTATAGCAATCAGCCCCAGCATTTT.

The V call is TRBV5-8, the J call TRBJ1-2, with 8 bases matching TRBD1. The trim removed 3 bases at V and 8 bases at J, leaving 6 bases unmatched. The CDR3 is 13 residues long. Germline V lookup: CDR1 SGHTS, CDR2 YDEGEE. CDR3 sequence: CASSYRDRQGYTF. In DNA, the CDR3 is TGTGCCAGCAGCTACCGGGACAGGCAGGGCTACACCTTC. The full variable domain, completed using reference TRBV5-8 and TRBJ1-2, is EAGVTQSPTHLIKTRGQQATLRCSPISGHTSVYWYQQALGLGLQFLLWYDEGEERNRGNFPPRFSGRQFPNYSSELNVNALELEDSALYLCASSYRDRQGYTFGSGTRLTVV.

V usage is TRBV19 and J usage is TRBJ2-3, with D possibly matching TRBD2 (5 bases). The V gene's germline CDR1 is LNHDA and CDR2 SQIVND (reference sequence). This CDR3 has 15 residues. Trimming took 6 bases from V and 6 from J, leaving 19 bases between them. CDR3 sequence: CASSPPGLVGDTQYF. As DNA, the CDR3 is TGTGCCAGTAGCCCCCCTGGACTGGTCGGGGATACGCAGTATTTT.

DNA of the CDR3: TGTGCCAGTAGTGGGGGACAGGCCTCGGTCACTGAAGCTTTCTTT. Its protein product is CASSGGQASVTEAFF. The V gene is TRBV19, the J gene TRBJ1-1; 8 bases match TRBD1. This CDR3 spans 15 amino acids. With 5 bases clipped from V and 4 bases from J, the junction kept 9 bases outside the gene matches. The germline V gene encodes CDR1 LNHDA and CDR2 SQIVND (reference sequence).

J is TRBJ2-2 and V is TRBV28, with D possibly TRBD2 on 6 matching bases. The V gene lost 3 bases and the J gene lost 4 bases, with 12 bases spanning the gap. Germline V CDR1 and CDR2: MDHEN, SYDVKM. This CDR3 contains 15 residues. As DNA, the CDR3 is TGTGCCAGCAGTTTCATGGGGGGATCCACCGGGGAGCTGTTTTTT. This gives the protein CASSFMGGSTGELFF. The full variable domain, completed using reference TRBV28 and TRBJ2-2, is DVKVTQSSRYLVKRTGEKVFLECVQDMDHENMFWYRQDPGLGLRLIYFSYDVKMKEKGDIPEGYSVSREKKERFSLILESASTNQTSMYLCASSFMGGSTGELFFGEGSRLTVL.

The CDR3 here is CASSLRGQAEQYV. The DNA for the CDR3 is TGTGCCAGCAGTTTACGCGGACAGGCTGAGCAGTACGTC. V and J are TRBV28 and TRBJ2-7; TRBD1 matches at 7 bases. Looked up from germline, CDR1 is MDHEN and CDR2 is SYDVKM. Losses at the gene ends were 2 bases for V and 7 bases for J; bases not matched to a gene: 5. The length of the CDR3 is 13 residues.

This clone was seen once. This rearrangement joins TRBV2 to TRBJ2-3, with 8 bases aligning to TRBD1. Germline trimming cut 6 bases from V and 5 bases from J; bases unmatched to any gene: 4. Per the germline V gene, CDR1 is SNHLY and CDR2 is FYNNEI. This CDR3 region has 13 residues. The CDR3 nucleotides read TGTGCCAGCAGAGGACAGGGTATAGATACGCAGTATTTT. Protein sequence: CASRGQGIDTQYF.

This clone was seen only once. CDR3 coding DNA: TGCGCCAGCAGTGACAGGGAGGCTGCTAATGAAAAACTGTTTTTT. Translated: CASSDREAANEKLFF. The chain employs TRBV10-2 and TRBJ1-4; tentatively, D is TRBD1 (5 bases). CDR3 length: 15 residues. Trimming cost V 3 bases and J 3 bases, with 11 bases left between them. Germline assignment: CDR1 WSHSY and CDR2 SAAADI.

This chain connects TRBV12-3 or TRBV12-4 to TRBJ2-2, with D maybe TRBD1 (6 bases). Deletions cut 7 bases from V and 6 bases from J, with 12 bases between. The CDR3 is made up of 13 amino acids. CDR3 bases: TGTGCCAGCACCACAGGGTTGTCCGGGGAGCTGTTTTTT. Translating it yields CASTTGLSGELFF.

V and J are TRBV5-1 and TRBJ2-1, with D perhaps TRBD1 (6 bases). The germline V gene encodes CDR1 SGHRS and CDR2 YFSETQ. CDR3 size: 15 residues. V lost 0 bases, J lost 3 bases, and 10 bases lay in between. For the CDR3, the DNA is TGCGCCAGCAGCTTGGTAGGGGACAACTACAATGAGCAGTTCTTC. It codes for CASSLVGDNYNEQFF.

The rearrangement joins TRBV6-2 or TRBV6-3 to TRBJ2-1, with 10 bases lining up with TRBD2. Germline CDR1 is MNHEY and CDR2 is SVGEGT. With 6 bases clipped from V and 2 bases from J, the junction kept 1 base outside the gene matches. The CDR3 covers 14 residues. The CDR3 here is CASSTSGAYNEQFF. The CDR3 coding sequence is TGTGCCAGCAGCACTAGCGGGGCCTACAATGAGCAGTTCTTC.

The chain joins TRBV7-2 to TRBJ1-1; TRBD1 agrees at 8 bases. The CDR3 sequence is 18 residues long. Per germline, CDR1 SGHTA and CDR2 FQGNSA. Trimming at V came to 3 bases and at J to 10 bases, leaving 22 bases not matched to a gene. The CDR3, as DNA: TGTGCCAGCAGCTTTCTCCCCTCCGGGACAGGTTTTAACGTGGCAGCTTTCTTT. It yields the protein CASSFLPSGTGFNVAAFF.

The table lists this clone with a few counts. This chain connects TRBV7-9 to TRBJ2-1; possibly TRBD1 for D (6 bases). The CDR3 has 13 amino acids. Deletions cut 6 bases from V and 2 bases from J, with 8 bases between. In germline, CDR1 is SEHNR, CDR2 FQNEAQ (reference sequence). The CDR3 sequence: CASSGTPYNEQFF. CDR3 in DNA: TGTGCCAGCAGTGGGACACCCTACAATGAGCAGTTCTTC.

The chain uses TRBV24-1 and TRBJ1-5; D possibly corresponds to TRBD1 (6 bases). With 6 bases removed from V and 2 bases from J, the gap between germline ends came to 22 bases. This CDR3 has 18 amino acids. Germline CDR1 KGHDR, CDR2 SFDVKD. The CDR3 DNA is TGTGCCACCAGTCCTAGGGGGAGCCGGGCTGAGGGCAATCAGCCCCAGCATTTT. Residues: CATSPRGSRAEGNQPQHF.

The rearrangement joins TRBV19 to TRBJ2-7; 10 positions agree with TRBD1. Germline V lookup: CDR1 LNHDA, CDR2 SQIVND (reference sequence). V dropped 5 bases and J dropped 7; count of bases not matched to a gene: 8. The CDR3 is made up of 14 amino acids. The CDR3 nucleotides are TGTGCCAGTAGTGAGACAGGGGGCGCGAGGGAGCAGTACGTC. As protein: CASSETGGAREQYV.

The gene calls are TRBV11-2 and TRBJ2-1; 8 positions agree with TRBD1. The CDR3 has 18 residues. J lost 0 bases, V lost 0 bases, and 7 bases had no gene match. The germline V gene encodes CDR1 SGHAT and CDR2 FQNNGV. The CDR3 loop reads CASSLDLTTGGSYNEQFF. CDR3 DNA: TGTGCCAGCAGCTTAGACTTGACTACAGGGGGCTCCTACAATGAGCAGTTCTTC. Full variable domain (missing parts from reference TRBV11-2 and TRBJ2-1): EAGVAQSPRYKIIEKRQSVAFWCNPISGHATLYWYQQILGQGPKLLIQFQNNGVVDDSQLPKDRFSAERLKGVDSTLKIQPAKLEDSAVYLCASSLDLTTGGSYNEQFFGPGTRLTVL.

The rearrangement uses TRBV27 and TRBJ2-1, with a weak D call TRBD2 (6 bases). The CDR3 sequence is 15 residues long. V was cut by 5 bases and J by 3 bases, with 14 bases left in between. Per germline, CDR1 MNHEY and CDR2 SMNVEV (reference sequence). The CDR3: CASSTLAGLYNEQFF. The CDR3 region has the DNA TGTGCCAGCAGTACCCTGGCGGGACTCTACAATGAGCAGTTCTTC.

The gene calls are TRBV7-9 and TRBJ2-7; 12 positions match TRBD1. J gave up 3 bases and V 0 bases, and 12 bases lay outside the gene matches. The CDR3 is 19 residues long. The germline CDR1 and CDR2 sequences are SEHNR and FQNEAQ (reference sequence). CDR3 in DNA: TGTGCCAGCAGCTTAGCCCCGGGACAGGGGGCGATGCCTCACTACGAGCAGTACTTC. Translation gives CASSLAPGQGAMPHYEQYF.

In this sample, this clone turned up a few times. The rearrangement uses TRBV4-1 and TRBJ1-2; 7 bases align to TRBD1. V was clipped by 0 bases and J by 6 bases; unmatched bases: 7. CDR1 and CDR2 from the germline V gene are MGHRA and YSYEKL. This CDR3 region has 15 residues. The CDR3 nucleotides read TGCGCCAGCAGCCAAGACCTCTCAGGGGGTAATGGCTACACCTTC. Translated: CASSQDLSGGNGYTF.

CDR3 DNA sequence: TGCGCCAGCAGCCACCCAGGCTGGGACAGAATAGGAAACACCATATATTTT. Its protein product is CASSHPGWDRIGNTIYF. The V and J genes are TRBV4-3 and TRBJ1-3; TRBD1 matches at 7 bases. This CDR3 has 17 amino acids. Germline CDR1 reads LGHNA; CDR2 reads YSLEER. V dropped 3 bases and J dropped 4; count of bases not matched to a gene: 12.

The chain carries TRBV28 and TRBJ1-2, with TRBD1 matching over 8 bases. Germline CDR1 is MDHEN and CDR2 is SYDVKM. V lost 7 bases and J lost 7; bases outside the gene matches: 14. The CDR3 totals 15 residues. For the CDR3, the DNA is TGTGCCAGCATCGGACAGGGTTTCGCTTCGGGTGGCTACACCTTC. Amino acid sequence: CASIGQGFASGGYTF.

This rearrangement joins TRBV5-8 to TRBJ1-6; D call uncertain. Germline CDR1 and CDR2: SGHTS and YDEGEE. CDR3 size: 13 residues. V lost 1 base, J lost 6 bases, and 5 bases lay in between. CDR3 amino acids: CASSLSGNSPLHF. CDR3 DNA: TGTGCCAGCAGCTTGTCGGGTAATTCACCCCTCCACTTT.

The rearrangement joins TRBV5-1 to TRBJ2-1; D may be TRBD2 (5 bases). Trimming removed 0 bases from V and 4 bases from J, with 14 bases in between. The CDR3 contains 16 residues. The germline gives CDR1 SGHRS, CDR2 YFSETQ. CDR3 bases: TGCGCCAGCAGCTTGGTGGGTCTAGCACAGTACAATGAGCAGTTCTTC. Translated, it gives CASSLVGLAQYNEQFF.

This chain joins TRBV19 and TRBJ2-7; no clear D gene. V lost 10 bases and J 4 bases, leaving 17 bases between the germline ends. The germline V gene has CDR1 LNHDA and CDR2 SQIVND (reference sequence). This CDR3 has 13 amino acids. The DNA for the CDR3 is TGTGCCACCACAGAGACAAACGTATACGAGCAGTACGTC. This sequence encodes CATTETNVYEQYV.